This record concerns one T cell receptor beta chain sequence. The length of the CDR3 is 15 residues. Germline lookup yields CDR1 MNHEY and CDR2 SMNVEV (reference sequence). Trimming took 5 bases from V and 7 from J; bases not matched to a gene: 7. This specimen comes from a study of response to subunit inactivated influenza vaccine. TCRdb itself ran the RT-PCR reads through MiXCR, one entry per CDR3 protein. The table lists 150,000 to 200,000 distinct CDR3 sequences, roughly 12% of them singletons. The data were also submitted as part of a second study, on T cells expressing NK-cell markers. According to that study: Scientists made TCR beta cDNA using 5'RACE template switching with UMIs. From sorted CD3+CD56+NKG2C+, CD3+CD56+NKG2C- and CD3+CD56-NKG2C+ T cells came the TCR beta repertoires.

This receptor was identified in a man in his fifties who received an inactivated influenza vaccine. This rearrangement joins TRBV27 to TRBJ2-4, with 11 nucleotides matching TRBD2. Sequencing used CD8+ T cells sorted from PBMCs, obtained 11 to 12 days after vaccination. The CDR3 reads CASSPGLAVSNIQYF. The CDR3 region has the DNA TGTGCCAGCAGTCCGGGACTAGCGGTATCTAACATTCAGTACTTC.